The clone carrying this T cell receptor beta chain was seen ten or more times. Its antigen remains unknown. This sample was taken from a study of neurological immune-mediated disorders. TCRdb analysed the 5' RACE reads with MiXCR anew, one entry per CDR3 protein. The table lists about 66,000 distinct CDR3 sequences, about 4% of them singletons. Study-wide results and caveats: There were no CDR3 amino acid sequences shared by expanded clones across subjects, a result suggesting private repertoires in all groups. One cluster of related CDR3 sequences contained, by phylogenetic grouping, the repertoires of 18 of 34 multiple sclerosis patients and formed a possible signature.

This CDR3 is 15 amino acids long. Trimming cost V 5 bases and J 4 bases; bases outside gene matches: 5. CDR1 and CDR2 (germline): LGHNA, YNFKEQ. The V gene is TRBV4-2, the J gene TRBJ2-7, with 13 bases identical to TRBD2. The TCR sequence derives from a man between 25 and 39 years old with multiple sclerosis. Sample: PBMCs. CDR3 sequence: CASSWTSGGPYEQYF. Written as DNA, the CDR3 is TGTGCCAGCAGCTGGACTAGCGGGGGACCGTACGAGCAGTACTTC.